This section outlines one T cell receptor (beta chain) sequence together with its context. The record originates from a study of Graves' ophthalmopathy and Graves' hyperthyroidism. Amplified TCR beta CDR3 regions were obtained using RNA transcripts as template. Second-round multiplex PCR came after a first-round RT-PCR that employed HTBI primers. TCRdb recomputed calls from the multiplex PCR reads with MiXCR, one row per CDR3 protein. Seen here are roughly 600,000 distinct CDR3 sequences, about 40% observed once, and the top ten hold around 4%. Sequencing was done on a sample of peripheral blood or thyroid tissue (not recorded which). This TCR derives from an adult man with Graves' hyperthyroidism.

CDR3 bases: TGCGCCAGCAGGGCCTCTCCGCAGTATTTT. Encoded protein: CASRASPQYF. The chain has TRBV10-1 and TRBJ2-3, with D uncertain. The CDR3 totals 10 residues. V dropped 6 bases and J dropped 10 bases, with 8 bases sitting between them. Germline V gives CDR1 WNHNN, CDR2 SYGVQD (reference sequence).